What follows describes a single TCR beta chain. Its target is unknown. This entry belongs to a study of identical twins. Findings of the study overall: Among out-of-frame alpha sequences shared by twins, low generation probability occurred in excess. Analyses of zero insertions could be partly confounded by invariant MAIT and iNKT cells.

J gave up 1 base and V 5 bases, and 5 bases lay outside the gene matches. The CDR3 has 14 residues. Germline-derived CDR1 and CDR2 are DFQATT and SNEGSKA (reference sequence). With template switching, a universal primer site was added, and the cDNA carried unique molecular identifiers. TCRdb itself ran the 5' RACE reads through MiXCR, one entry per CDR3 protein. The sample yields 250,000 to 350,000 distinct CDR3 sequences, around 9.7% seen once. Another study also made use of these data, one on yellow fever vaccine responses in identical twins.

The chain couples TRBV20-1 to TRBJ1-5, with TRBD1 matching 7 bases. This receptor was taken from a woman between 18 and 30 years old in good health. The sample taken for sequencing was CD8+ T cells sorted from blood. The CDR3, as DNA: TGCAGTGCTCTCGACAGGGTCAGCAATCAGCCCCAGCATTTT. Encoded protein: CSALDRVSNQPQHF.